Below, one T cell receptor beta chain is given with its context. This record belongs to a study of blood T cell repertoires in COVID-19. Overall study context: Acute and convalescent COVID-19 specimens originated in the United States, Italy and Spain. In each case, the material was cDNA or gDNA derived from T cells, B-cell-depleted T cells, or PBMCs.

Germline V gene sequence: CDR1 SGHTS, CDR2 YDEGEE. Trimming took 4 bases from V and 4 from J, leaving 15 bases between them. This CDR3 has 15 amino acids. Participants were aged about 18 to 90 years from about 25 US areas. Each participant's cohort was designated according to participant-reported clinical history. Libraries were prepared by immunoSEQ multiplex PCR; TCRdb keeps only in-frame clonotypes and omits some of them. The sample records 360,000 or so clones, 85% to 90% being singletons. The source is a woman younger than 45 who had recovered from COVID-19. Sequenced material: PBMCs or T cells enriched from blood (not recorded which). The rearrangement joins TRBV5-8 to TRBJ2-1; a possible D gene is TRBD1 (5 bases). The CDR3 DNA sequence: TGTGCCAGCAGCGATCAGGTGGGGCCTTACAATGAGCAGTTCTTC. Its protein is CASSDQVGPYNEQFF.